The 4 T cell receptor beta chains in this list originate from one sample, sequenced in a study of STAT5B mutations in CD4+ large granular lymphocyte leukemia. Clones were read by immunoSEQ multiplex PCR, and TCRdb kept only the in-frame ones, dropping some. The sample consists of approximately 24,000 clones, about 78% of them appearing once. What was sequenced was CD4+ T cells from blood buffy coats. These receptors were collected from a human donor in good health.

V is TRBV6-5 and J is TRBJ1-1; D unresolved. The ends were cut back, 6 bases at V and 12 bases at J, with 23 bases in the middle. CDR1 is MNHEY, CDR2 SVGAGI, per germline. This CDR3 comprises 14 residues. The CDR3 DNA reads TGTGCCAGCAGACTCATCGGCAGCAGAAGGGCTCCTTTCTTT. It is translated as CASRLIGSRRAPFF.

The chain combines TRBV6-4 with TRBJ2-5; D is possibly TRBD1 (5 bases). Between the trimmed V and J ends, which lost 3 bases and 5 bases, there was a span of 13 bases. This CDR3 comprises 14 residues. Germline CDR1 and CDR2: MRHNA and SNTAGT. In DNA, the CDR3 is TGTGCCAGCAGTGAGGTCAGGGTTTGGGAGACCCAGTACTTC. It yields the protein CASSEVRVWETQYF.

This clone was recorded only once. The chain uses TRBV7-2 and TRBJ2-7; no clear D. Germline CDR1 reads SGHTA; CDR2 reads FQGNSA. V dropped 5 bases and J dropped 2 bases, with 7 bases sitting between them. The CDR3 has 12 residues. The CDR3 sequence: CASSQTPYEQYF. As DNA, the CDR3 is TGTGCCAGCAGCCAGACGCCCTACGAGCAGTACTTC.

The V and J genes are TRBV7-6 and TRBJ2-7, with TRBD2 as a possible D gene (5 bases). Germline lookup yields CDR1 SGHVS and CDR2 FNYEAQ. This CDR3 has 14 amino acids. V shed 5 bases and J shed 3 bases, with 14 bases lying between them. CDR3 residues: CASSPAQGGYEQYF. For the CDR3, the DNA is TGTGCCAGCAGCCCGGCCCAAGGAGGCTACGAGCAGTACTTC.